These 6 T cell receptor beta chains share one sample of origin, sequenced in a study of identical twins. A single record per CDR3 protein comes from TCRdb applying MiXCR to the 5' RACE reads. This sample has around 550,000 distinct CDR3 sequences, with approximately 14% found just once. This sample was also put to use in a study of yellow fever vaccine responses in identical twins.

Input material: CD4+ T cells sorted from blood. The receptors derive from a woman in her late teens or twenties in good health.

The gene calls are TRBV4-1 and TRBJ2-7; D is uncertain. The CDR3 contains 14 residues. V lost 1 base, J lost 2 bases, and 9 bases lay in between. Germline V gene sequence: CDR1 MGHRA, CDR2 YSYEKL. Here the CDR3 reads CASSQVRGAYEQYV. The DNA for the CDR3 is TGCGCCAGCAGCCAAGTTCGAGGTGCCTACGAGCAGTACGTC.

This clonotype came up a few times. The genes are TRBV28 and TRBJ2-5; D gene uncertain. Trimming took 8 bases from V and 2 from J, leaving 15 bases between them. Germline CDR1 is MDHEN and CDR2 is SYDVKM. This CDR3 is 14 amino acids long. CDR3 DNA: TGTGCCAGCTCCTTGGTGGGGATTCAAGAGACCCAGTACTTC. This sequence encodes CASSLVGIQETQYF.

This clonotype occurred a few times. The V and J genes are TRBV24-1 and TRBJ2-1; 9 bases align to TRBD2. Germline V lookup: CDR1 KGHDR, CDR2 SFDVKD. The V and J ends lost 4 bases and 4 bases, in that order; junction bases with no gene match: 7. This CDR3 comprises 16 residues. The CDR3 reads CATSEISGGTYNEQFF. DNA of the CDR3: TGTGCCACCAGTGAAATTAGCGGGGGTACGTACAATGAGCAGTTCTTC.

This clonotype was recorded a few times. V usage is TRBV5-1 and J usage is TRBJ2-7; no firm D call. Trimming removed 0 bases at V and 3 bases at J, with 13 bases between. Per the germline V gene, CDR1 is SGHRS and CDR2 is YFSETQ. The CDR3 sequence is 15 residues long. The CDR3 DNA sequence: TGCGCCAGCAGCTTGGATCCGGGCGAGGTCTACGAGCAGTACTTC. It is translated as CASSLDPGEVYEQYF.

This clonotype was seen many times. The genes are TRBV28 and TRBJ2-1; no reliable D call. Trimming stripped 2 bases from V and 0 bases from J, with 5 bases between. The CDR3 totals 14 residues. Germline-derived CDR1 and CDR2 are MDHEN and SYDVKM. CDR3 in amino acids: CASSLLGSYNEQFF. The CDR3 DNA is TGTGCCAGCAGTTTACTGGGCTCCTACAATGAGCAGTTCTTC.

A few counts support this clonotype. The chain couples TRBV5-1 to TRBJ2-3, with 9 bases lining up with TRBD2. CDR3 length equals 15 residues. The germline CDR1 and CDR2 sequences are SGHRS and YFSETQ. V trimming: 1 base; J trimming: 5 bases; junction bases outside the gene matches: 5. The CDR3 DNA reads as TGCGCCAGCAGCTTGTTAGCGGGAGTTTTAGATACGCAGTATTTT. This gives the protein CASSLLAGVLDTQYF.